The T cell receptor (beta chain) under discussion was sequenced for a study of blood T cell repertoires in COVID-19. In the study overall: Researchers got acute and convalescent COVID-19 samples from the United States, Italy and Spain.

Sequencing used immunoSEQ multiplex PCR; TCRdb keeps in-frame clones, though not all of them. Counted here are around 60,000 clones, around four fifths occurring once; the ten biggest clones make up about 15%. Germline loops: CDR1 SEHNR, CDR2 FQNEAQ (reference sequence). The CDR3 spans 16 residues. V lost 2 bases, J lost 8 bases, and 16 bases lay in between. The specimen was peripheral blood. The sequence was obtained from an elderly man with acute or convalescent COVID-19. The V and J genes are TRBV7-9 and TRBJ1-6; D may be TRBD1 (5 bases). The DNA for the CDR3 is TGTGCCAGCAGCTTAAGTGAGACAGAACTTTATTCACCCCTCCACTTT. It encodes CASSLSETELYSPLHF.